This TCR beta chain was captured by sequencing in a study of tumor-infiltrating lymphocytes in primary liver carcinoma. Study-wide results and limits: The study found tumor-adjacent and tumor-blood pairs overlapped less than tumor region pairs.

DNA and RNA were both co-extracted from about 19-30 mg of bulk tissue that had not been sorted. Five discrete regions of every tumor underwent sampling. All tumor specimens exceeded 85% viable tumor cells. On this clonotype itself: Its antigen is unknown. Lacking the conserved final phenylalanine or tryptophan, this CDR3 likely reflects a read error.

Making TCR beta cDNA involved approximately 0.5 ug total RNA and a constant-region primer. Libraries of TCR beta came from three nested multiplex PCR rounds with slightly modified ARM-PCR. The opening two PCR rounds, about 11 cycles each, paired TRBV1-TRBV30 forward primers with a C-beta reverse primer. TCRdb reprocessed the multiplex PCR reads via MiXCR and lists one record per CDR3 protein. The sample includes more than 100,000 distinct CDR3 sequences, less than 80% seen only once; the top ten take roughly 9%. Losses at the gene ends were 8 bases for V and 2 bases for J; bases not matched to a gene: 9. Germline values: CDR1 SGHAT, CDR2 FQNNGV. The CDR3 is made up of 14 amino acids.

The rearrangement joins TRBV11-2 to TRBJ2-7; 7 positions agree with TRBD1. The sample was liver tumor tissue from sampling region 1. Regarding subset: tumor region T1, superior pole. The source of this sequence is a woman in her sixties with primary liver carcinoma and hepatitis B virus infection. CDR3 protein: CASGHRDSPYEQYS. CDR3 bases: TGTGCCAGCGGTCACCGGGACAGCCCCTACGAGCAGTACTCC.